These 5 T cell receptor beta chains were sequenced from one sample in a study of blood T cell repertoires in COVID-19. Method: immunoSEQ multiplex PCR; TCRdb's copy keeps in-frame clones and lacks some. The table shows some 100,000 clones, with roughly nine tenths occurring only once. What was sequenced was peripheral blood. The receptor set was obtained from a man between 65 and 80 years old who had recovered from COVID-19.

The V gene is TRBV10-2, the J gene TRBJ2-1; 14 nucleotides match TRBD2. The CDR3 covers 15 residues. V lost 7 bases, J lost 4 bases, and 3 bases stayed unmatched. The germline V gene has CDR1 WSHSY and CDR2 SAAADI. The CDR3 coding sequence is TGCGCCAGCATGACTAGCGGGAGGGAATACAATGAGCAGTTCTTC. As protein: CASMTSGREYNEQFF.

This clone appeared once. The chain carries TRBV6-1 and TRBJ2-7; D may be TRBD1 (5 bases). With 1 base removed from V and 0 bases from J, the gap between germline ends came to 16 bases. CDR1 is MNHNS and CDR2 is SASEGT in the germline V gene. CDR3 size: 17 residues. The CDR3 is CASSEVPQGSSSYEQYF. CDR3 DNA sequence: TGTGCCAGCAGTGAAGTACCTCAGGGATCGTCCTCCTACGAGCAGTACTTC.

V usage is TRBV7-2 and J usage is TRBJ2-5; the D is unclear. The V and J ends lost 5 bases and 6 bases respectively, with 10 bases between them. The CDR3 is 12 amino acids. Germline V gene data show CDR1 as SGHTA and CDR2 as FQGNSA. This CDR3 is CASSPSRQTQYF. DNA of the CDR3: TGTGCCAGCAGCCCCTCCAGGCAGACCCAGTACTTC.

The chain couples TRBV5-1 to TRBJ2-7; 8 nucleotides line up with TRBD2. This CDR3 comprises 15 residues. Trimming removed 0 bases from V and 1 base from J; junction bases left unmatched: 3. CDR1 SGHRS and CDR2 YFSETQ come from the germline V gene. The CDR3 region is CASSLAGGRSYEQYF. The CDR3 region has the DNA TGCGCCAGCAGCTTGGCGGGGGGGAGATCCTACGAGCAGTACTTC.

The table lists this clone with a count of one. The J gene is TRBJ1-1, the V gene TRBV3-1 (or the pseudogene TRBV3-2), with no clear D. This CDR3 spans 13 amino acids. Trimming took off 4 bases at V and 1 base at J, with 7 bases between the two ends. The germline V gene encodes CDR1 LGHDT and CDR2 YNNKEL (reference sequence). The CDR3 protein is CASSRARNTEAFF. CDR3 nucleotide sequence: TGTGCCAGCAGCCGGGCACGGAACACTGAAGCTTTCTTT.